The source of this TCR beta chain is a study of blood T cells in healthy people across ages. Findings and caveats of the study: Nothing was known about donor CMV status, and this possibly confounded expanded clonotype changes.

Primers used in a second PCR of roughly 6 to 12 cycles were a sample-barcoded 5' primer and a J-beta primer mix. TCRdb re-called the 5' RACE reads through MiXCR, storing one row per CDR3 protein. The sample has some 640,000 distinct CDR3 sequences, 25% to 35% seen once. Remarks on this clonotype: What it binds is not known. One end of the junction does not line up with germline, which may come from a read error.

This CDR3 has 14 residues. Germline V lookup: CDR1 LGHDT, CDR2 YNNKEL (reference sequence). PBMCs were isolated at a quantity of at least 6 million per sample. The genes are TRBV3-1 and TRBJ2-1, with TRBD2 as a possible D gene (5 bases). This clonotype was sampled from a woman at least 80 years old in good health. Specimen: blood. In DNA form, the CDR3 reads TGTGCCAGCAGTCCTTCGACGGGATACAATGAGCGTTACTTC. Translating it yields CASSPSTGYNERYF.